This TCR beta chain was profiled in a study of OX40 agonist ivuxolimab in advanced cancers. Study background: Ivuxolimab, an agonist antibody against OX40 (CD134), was given to patients. Three dose-escalation patients had partial responses: one with hepatocellular carcinoma and two with cutaneous melanoma. General observations from the study: Specificity for antigen went undetermined in the expanded peripheral T cells. Some nonresponders also had low normalized T-cell clonal expansion.

Clones were read by immunoSEQ multiplex PCR, and TCRdb kept only the in-frame ones, dropping some. The table shows around 11,000 clones, with 77% occurring only once. To note about this clone: The target antigen is unknown.

The input for sequencing was CD4+ or CD8+ T cells sorted from blood, taken in a trial of the OX40 agonist ivuxolimab. The sequence came from an adult with an advanced solid tumor such as melanoma, head and neck, liver or kidney cancer.

The CDR3 loop is CASSWTGTVTLVRTDTQYF. CDR3 bases: TGTGCCAGCAGCTGGACCGGGACAGTCACATTAGTTCGCACAGATACGCAGTATTTT. The V gene is TRBV5-6, the J gene TRBJ2-3; 7 positions agree with TRBD1. Trimming cost V 3 bases and J 1 base; bases outside gene matches: 17. Germline-derived CDR1 and CDR2 are SGHDT and YYEEEE. The CDR3 loop spans 19 amino acids.